This entry lists 18 T cell receptor beta chains sequenced from one sample in a study of blood T cell repertoires in COVID-19. The method was immunoSEQ multiplex PCR; TCRdb's version includes in-frame clones alone and lacks a portion of them. Found here are some 190,000 clones, 80% of them singletons; the top ten hold under 4.5%. The sequenced sample consisted of PBMCs or T cells enriched from blood (not recorded which). All receptors come from a man aged 30-40 years with acute COVID-19.

V usage is TRBV27 and J usage is TRBJ1-2; possible D gene TRBD1, 5 bases. Germline CDR1 and CDR2: MNHEY and SMNVEV (reference sequence). V was clipped by 6 bases and J by 7 bases, with 18 bases between them. This CDR3 has 14 amino acids. The CDR3 loop is CASRGGNTPGGYTF. The CDR3 DNA is TGTGCCAGCAGGGGGGGGAATACTCCTGGTGGCTACACCTTC.

The sample holds one count of this clone. The genes are TRBV11-1 and TRBJ1-6; D might be TRBD1 (5 bases). In germline, CDR1 is SGHAT, CDR2 FQDESV (reference sequence). The CDR3 is 15 amino acids. V gave up 1 base and J gave up 6 bases, with 10 bases separating them. CDR3: CASSLERGLNSPLHF. The CDR3 DNA reads as TGTGCCAGCAGCTTAGAGCGGGGACTTAATTCACCCCTCCACTTT. The full variable domain, in which reference TRBV11-1 and TRBJ1-6 provide the parts outside the CDR3, is EAEVAQSPRYKITEKSQAVAFWCDPISGHATLYWYRQILGQGPELLVQFQDESVVDDSQLPKDRFSAERLKGVDSTLKIQPAELGDSAMYLCASSLERGLNSPLHFGNGTRLTVT.

This CDR3 is CASSPDPQGRGYGYTF. CDR3 nucleotide sequence: TGTGCCAGCAGCCCTGACCCACAGGGACGAGGCTATGGCTACACCTTC. The chain couples TRBV4-2 to TRBJ1-2; D perhaps matches TRBD1 (6 bases). The V end was cut by 4 bases, the J end by 4 bases, with 19 bases between. Per the germline V gene, CDR1 is LGHNA and CDR2 is YNFKEQ. The CDR3 runs 16 residues.

CDR3 loop: CASSRLPGSQETQYF. The CDR3 coding sequence is TGTGCCAGCAGCCGACTCCCGGGGAGCCAAGAGACCCAGTACTTC. The chain joins TRBV3-1 (or the pseudogene TRBV3-2) to TRBJ2-5, with a tentative D call TRBD2 (5 bases). The CDR3 has 15 amino acids. Germline-derived CDR1 and CDR2 are LGHDT and YNNKEL (reference sequence). Trimming shortened V by 4 bases and J by 1 base, and 13 bases separated the two germline ends.

The chain uses TRBV6-5 and TRBJ1-6; D is undetermined. CDR3 length: 13 amino acids. Trimming took off 5 bases at V and 9 bases at J, with 11 bases between the two ends. CDR1 and CDR2 (germline): MNHEY, SVGAGI. This chain's CDR3 is CASSPHTSSPLHF. DNA of the CDR3: TGTGCCAGCAGTCCGCACACTAGTTCACCCCTCCACTTT.

This chain connects TRBV25-1 to TRBJ1-3; D remains ambiguous. The CDR3 spans 15 residues. Per germline, CDR1 MGHDK and CDR2 SYGVNS. Trimming removed 3 bases from V and 1 base from J, with 10 bases in between. The CDR3 reads CASSDLAVSGNTIYF. The DNA of the CDR3 is TGTGCCAGCAGTGATTTGGCGGTATCTGGAAACACCATATATTTT.

This sequence joins TRBV24-1 and TRBJ2-3; 13 bases match TRBD2. Germline V gene data show CDR1 as KGHDR and CDR2 as SFDVKD. The junction had 11 bases not matched to a gene; V was cut back by 7 bases and J by 5 bases. The CDR3 totals 17 residues. The CDR3 region is CATSARGLAGTKDTQYF. CDR3 bases: TGTGCCACCAGCGCTAGGGGACTAGCGGGAACCAAAGATACGCAGTATTTT.

This clone was recorded only once. The chain joins TRBV5-4 to TRBJ1-4, with D hard to call. Between the trimmed V and J ends, which lost 2 bases and 8 bases, there was a span of 7 bases. Germline V gene sequence: CDR1 SGHNT, CDR2 YYREEE (reference sequence). This CDR3 has 12 amino acids. The DNA of the CDR3 is TGTGCCAGCAGCTTCGGTGAGGAAAAACTGTTTTTT. It specifies CASSFGEEKLFF.

This clone was counted a single time. The chain recombines TRBV18 with TRBJ1-1; 10 nucleotides agree with TRBD1. The CDR3 has 13 amino acids. V was pared by 3 bases and J by 8 bases, with 3 bases of the junction left unmatched. Germline V gives CDR1 KGHSH, CDR2 LQKENI. CDR3 DNA: TGTGCCAGCTCACCCGGGACAGGGGAGGAAGCTTTCTTT. Translation gives CASSPGTGEEAFF. Complete variable domain (other parts from reference TRBV18 and TRBJ1-1): NAGVMQNPRHLVRRRGQEARLRCSPMKGHSHVYWYRQLPEEGLKFMVYLQKENIIDESGMPKERFSAEFPKEGPSILRIQQVVRGDSAAYFCASSPGTGEEAFFGQGTRLTVV.

The CDR3 region has the DNA TGTGCCAGTAGTATTTGGGGAGGAGGTGTAAGGACAGGACGACGAACAGATACGCAGTATTTT. This codes for CASSIWGGGVRTGRRTDTQYF. The V and J genes are TRBV19 and TRBJ2-3; D might be TRBD1 (7 bases). V lost 3 bases to trimming and J lost 3 bases, with 31 bases between them. Germline V gene sequence: CDR1 LNHDA, CDR2 SQIVND (reference sequence). This CDR3 is built from 21 residues.

J is TRBJ1-1 and V is TRBV6-5; weak D call: TRBD1 (6 bases). CDR1 and CDR2 (germline): MNHEY, SVGAGI. The length of the CDR3 is 13 residues. With 8 bases removed from V and 6 bases from J, the gap between germline ends came to 16 bases. The CDR3 spells CASRTPRTAEAFF. Here the CDR3 DNA reads TGTGCCAGCCGAACCCCACGGACAGCTGAAGCTTTCTTT.

This chain's CDR3 is CASSNQGFAGYTF. CDR3 nucleotides: TGTGCCAGCAGTAACCAGGGTTTCGCTGGCTACACCTTC. The chain uses TRBV6-5 and TRBJ1-2; D is possibly TRBD1 (5 bases). The length of the CDR3 is 13 residues. V lost 5 bases and J 7 bases, leaving 14 bases between the germline ends. The germline V gene encodes CDR1 MNHEY and CDR2 SVGAGI.

V and J are TRBV30 and TRBJ2-7, with D possibly TRBD2 on 6 matching bases. The CDR3 has 14 amino acids. Trimming cost V 3 bases and J 5 bases, with 17 bases left between them. Germline V lookup: CDR1 GTSNPN, CDR2 SVGIG (reference sequence). DNA of the CDR3: TGTGCCTGGAGGACCAGCAGGGACTTCCACGAGCAGTACTTC. Protein sequence: CAWRTSRDFHEQYF.

The V call is TRBV4-2, the J call TRBJ1-6, with D maybe TRBD1 (5 bases). Germline CDR1 reads LGHNA; CDR2 reads YNFKEQ. The length of the CDR3 is 16 residues. Deletions cut 1 base from V and 5 bases from J, with 12 bases between. The CDR3 DNA reads TGTGCCAGCAGCCAAGCAAAGGGGCTTGATAATTCACCCCTCCACTTT. Translating gives CASSQAKGLDNSPLHF.

This clone showed up just a few times. The genes are TRBV3-1 (or the pseudogene TRBV3-2) and TRBJ1-1; no reliable D call. The CDR3 loop spans 15 amino acids. Trimming cost V 7 bases and J 2 bases, with 17 bases left between them. Germline-derived CDR1 and CDR2 are LGHDT and YNNKEL (reference sequence). CDR3 sequence: CASTWTPKGNTEAFF. The DNA for the CDR3 is TGTGCCAGCACCTGGACTCCGAAAGGTAACACTGAAGCTTTCTTT.

V usage is TRBV9 and J usage is TRBJ2-1, with TRBD2 matching 14 bases. This CDR3 has 16 amino acids. The V segment lost 3 bases and the J segment 7 bases; nucleotides outside the gene matches: 6. Looked up from germline, CDR1 is SGDLS and CDR2 is YYNGEE. CDR3 nucleotide sequence: TGTGCCAGCAGCGCCCAGACTAGCGGGGGGGTTAATGAGCAGTTCTTC. Its translation is CASSAQTSGGVNEQFF.

J is TRBJ1-5 and V is TRBV21-1; TRBD1, as called in the table, went unchecked against the DNA. TRBV21-1 counts as a pseudogene. The CDR3 consists of 18 residues. The CDR3 coding sequence is TGTGCCAGCAGCAACTTTCGACAGGGGAAGTGGAACAATCAGCCCCAGCATTTT. The encoded protein is CASSNFRQGKWNNQPQHF.

This sequence joins TRBV2 and TRBJ2-5; 10 positions match TRBD2. The CDR3 covers 16 residues. With V trimmed by 6 bases and J by 4 bases, 11 bases remained unmatched. Germline CDR1 is SNHLY and CDR2 is FYNNEI. This CDR3 is CASRNAAGGPSETQYF. For the CDR3, the DNA is TGTGCCAGCAGAAACGCAGCGGGGGGGCCCTCAGAGACCCAGTACTTC.